The rows below give T cell receptor beta chains drawn from one sample of a study of regulatory T cells in long-lasting Graves disease. TCRdb re-analysed the multiplex PCR reads in MiXCR, keeping a single row per CDR3 protein. This table has hundreds of thousands of distinct CDR3 sequences, roughly 20% appearing once. The source material was peripheral blood mononuclear cells (PBMCs), sampled when the disease was refractory, from a patient treated with antithyroid drugs. These receptors were obtained from a female donor with Graves disease. CDR3s include the opening cysteine and the closing phenylalanine or tryptophan. D genes are given only for firm matches. Not every row has a clone size; where given, it reads once, few, many or a size class.

J gene,V gene,clone size,D gene,CDR3 protein,CDR3 DNA
TRBJ1-1,TRBV6-2/TRBV6-3,.,.,CASKVLGANTEAFF,TGTGCCAGCAAGGTGTTGGGGGCCAACACTGAAGCTTTCTTT
TRBJ2-2,TRBV7-6,.,.,CASSPWRGPPTGGELFF,TGTGCCAGCAGCCCCTGGCGGGGACCCCCGACGGGCGGGGAGCTGTTTTTT
TRBJ2-2,TRBV4-2,.,TRBD2,CASSQDPGRKIGELFF,TGTGCCAGCAGCCAAGACCCCGGGAGGAAGATCGGGGAGCTGTTTTTT
TRBJ2-5,TRBV6-1,many,TRBD2,CASSETSGQTQYF,TGTGCCAGCAGCGAAACTAGCGGGCAGACCCAGTACTTC
TRBJ2-5,TRBV18,many,.,CASSPMAQETQYF,TGTGCCAGCTCACCAATGGCCCAAGAGACCCAGTACTTC
TRBJ2-4,TRBV7-2,few,.,CASSLGAGAKNIQYF,TGTGCCAGCAGCTTAGGAGCGGGTGCCAAAAACATTCAGTACTTC
TRBJ1-2,TRBV7-3,.,.,CASSLCTGSYGYTF,TGTGCCAGCAGCTTATGTACAGGGAGCTATGGCTACACCTTC
TRBJ2-7,TRBV6-1,.,.,CASLGSNSYEQYF,TGTGCCAGCCTGGGGAGTAACTCCTACGAGCAGTACTTC
TRBJ2-2,TRBV30,.,TRBD1,CAWSDDRVGTGELFF,TGTGCCTGGAGTGACGACAGGGTGGGCACCGGGGAGCTGTTTTTT
TRBJ1-1,TRBV20-1,.,.,CSARFRSKADTEAFF,TGCAGTGCTAGATTTAGGTCAAAAGCGGACACTGAAGCTTTCTTT
TRBJ1-2,TRBV20-1,few,.,CSALDRSFNYGYTF,TGCAGTGCCTTGGACAGATCTTTTAACTATGGCTACACCTTC
TRBJ2-7,TRBV30,.,.,CAWGVNSYEQYF,TGTGCCTGGGGTGTGAACTCCTACGAGCAGTACTTC
TRBJ2-7,TRBV7-2,.,.,CASSLEGVYEQYF,TGTGCCAGCAGCTTGGAGGGAGTCTACGAGCAGTACTTC
TRBJ1-1,TRBV6-5,many,.,CASSYIGRNTEAFF,TGTGCCAGCAGTTACATCGGAAGGAACACTGAAGCTTTCTTT
TRBJ1-1,TRBV5-1,.,.,CASSPSGAVTEAFF,TGCGCCAGCAGCCCTTCCGGGGCTGTCACTGAAGCTTTCTTT
TRBJ2-7,TRBV18,few,TRBD2,CASSTKREQYEQYF,TGTGCCAGCTCAACGAAGCGGGAGCAGTACGAGCAGTACTTC
TRBJ2-2,TRBV3-1,few,TRBD2,CASSQTSGITGELFF,TGTGCCAGCAGCCAAACTAGCGGTATCACCGGGGAGCTGTTTTTT
TRBJ1-1,TRBV6-2/TRBV6-3,many,.,CASSYRKNTEAFF,TGTGCCAGCAGTTATAGGAAAAACACTGAAGCTTTCTTT
TRBJ2-5,TRBV6-4,.,.,CASRETQYF,TGTGCCAGCAGAGAGACCCAGTACTTC
TRBJ2-7,TRBV10-3,.,.,CAISDSRGVIYEQYF,TGTGCCATCAGTGATTCCAGGGGAGTGATCTACGAGCAGTACTTC
TRBJ1-5,TRBV29-1,.,.,CSVEVQKDQPQHF,TGCAGCGTTGAAGTTCAAAAGGATCAGCCCCAGCATTTT
TRBJ2-2,TRBV27,.,.,CANSFLGGTNTGELFF,TGTGCCAACAGTTTCCTAGGGGGGACGAACACCGGGGAGCTGTTTTTT
TRBJ2-5,TRBV20-1,many,TRBD2,CSARPISLAGVGETQYF,TGCAGTGCTAGACCGATATCCCTAGCGGGAGTTGGAGAGACCCAGTACTTC
TRBJ1-6,TRBV7-6,.,.,CASSSTRDFNSPLHF,TGTGCCAGCAGCTCCACCCGGGACTTCAATTCACCCCTCCACTTT
TRBJ1-1,TRBV28,many,TRBD1,CASSQNRGLSTEAFF,TGTGCCAGCAGTCAAAACAGGGGGCTGAGCACTGAAGCTTTCTTT
TRBJ1-1,TRBV28,many,.,CASSLGGSGPNTEAFF,TGTGCCAGCAGTTTGGGAGGGTCGGGGCCTAACACTGAAGCTTTCTTT
TRBJ1-5,TRBV18,few,.,CASYGGAGNQPQHF,TGTGCCAGCTATGGGGGCGCAGGCAATCAGCCCCAGCATTTT
TRBJ2-5,TRBV7-2,few,TRBD2,CASSSGLAVQETQYF,TGTGCCAGCAGCTCGGGACTAGCGGTCCAAGAGACCCAGTACTTC
TRBJ2-5,TRBV6-5,many,TRBD1,CASSYGGQSRKETQYF,TGTGCCAGCAGTTATGGGGGACAGTCCCGAAAAGAGACCCAGTACTTC
TRBJ1-4,TRBV27,.,.,CASSFRGGNEKLFF,TGTGCCAGCAGTTTCCGGGGAGGTAATGAAAAACTGTTTTTT
TRBJ1-1,TRBV27,many,TRBD1,CASRILTTGVNTEAFF,TGTGCCAGCAGGATTCTTACCACAGGGGTGAACACTGAAGCTTTCTTT
TRBJ1-1,TRBV7-9,.,TRBD1,CASSSIGTGALIWEAFF,TGTGCCAGCAGCTCGATTGGGACAGGGGCACTAATTTGGGAGGCTTTCTTT
TRBJ2-5,TRBV6-5,many,.,CASSYQGREGETQYF,TGTGCCAGCAGTTACCAGGGGAGGGAAGGAGAGACCCAGTACTTC
TRBJ2-7,TRBV7-2,.,.,CASSSRLSGEQYF,TGTGCCAGCAGCTCTAGATTGAGTGGCGAGCAGTACTTC
TRBJ1-1,TRBV6-1,many,.,CASRQVLGTEAFF,TGTGCCAGCAGACAGGTCTTGGGCACTGAAGCTTTCTTT
TRBJ1-1,TRBV29-1,few,TRBD1,CSVEGDRGIAFF,TGCAGCGTTGAAGGGGACAGGGGAATAGCTTTCTTT
TRBJ2-7,TRBV12-3/TRBV12-4,many,.,CASEGFYEQYF,TGTGCCAGCGAGGGGTTCTACGAGCAGTACTTC
TRBJ2-7,TRBV29-1,.,TRBD2,CSAEGGTSGNSYEQYF,TGCAGCGCCGAAGGTGGGACTAGCGGGAACTCCTACGAGCAGTACTTC
TRBJ2-1,TRBV14,few,TRBD2,CASSQARGTRRNNEQFF,TGTGCCAGCAGCCAAGCTCGAGGGACTAGACGTAACAATGAGCAGTTCTTC